This TCR beta chain was sequenced in a study of CD8 T cells in ankylosing spondylitis. Libraries for TCR beta were made by quantitative 5'-RACE with molecular barcodes. TCRdb ran MiXCR on the 5' RACE reads and lists one entry per CDR3 protein. The repertoire holds 470,000 or so distinct CDR3 sequences, with more than 25% as singletons. Findings of the study overall: Researchers report that disease-linked clones proved CD8+ and relatively rare in peripheral blood. It was reported that disease-linked clones were significantly enriched in matched ankylosing spondylitis synovial fluid. A TCR beta motif of several highly homologous variants seemed to mark ankylosing spondylitis blood. A number of the motif variants had already been described in reactive arthritis synovial fluid and blood.

CDR1 is SQVTM and CDR2 is ANQGSEA in the germline V gene. The length of the CDR3 is 15 residues. V trimming: 2 bases; J trimming: 0 bases; junction bases outside the gene matches: 6. Of note for this clonotype: Antigen specificity is unknown.

The rearrangement joins TRBV29-1 to TRBJ1-1, with TRBD1 identical over 7 bases. The clonotype was recovered from a male donor with ankylosing spondylitis. The material sequenced was blood, either unsorted or a sorted T cell fraction (not recorded which). The CDR3 sequence: CSVETRGTVNTEAFF. The CDR3 DNA reads TGCAGCGTTGAAACACGGGGGACAGTGAACACTGAAGCTTTCTTT. The variable domain in full, completed from reference TRBV29-1 and TRBJ1-1, reads SAVISQKPSRDICQRGTSLTIQCQVDSQVTMMFWYRQQPGQSLTLIATANQGSEATYESGFVIDKFPISRPNLTFSTLTVSNMSPEDSSIYLCSVETRGTVNTEAFFGQGTRLTVV.